This entry lists 12 T cell receptor beta chains sequenced from one sample in a study of CD8+CD57+ T cells in acquired aplastic anemia. Selection for sequencing was limited to patients who had shown CD8+CD57+ cell expansion by flow cytometry. TCR beta VDJ and CDR3 profiling used genomic DNA as template. Using its own MiXCR run on the reads, TCRdb lists one record per CDR3 protein. The sample contains under 200,000 distinct CDR3 sequences, under 50% of which appear only once. Sequencing was carried out using sorted CD4+, CD8+, or CD8+CD57+ T cells (not recorded which) from PBMCs. Every receptor here comes from a human donor with aplastic anemia.

This sequence joins TRBV28 and TRBJ2-7; tentative D call: TRBD2 (5 bases). V dropped 4 bases and J dropped 7 bases, with 14 bases sitting between them. Per the germline V gene, CDR1 is MDHEN and CDR2 is SYDVKM. The CDR3 is made up of 13 amino acids. The CDR3 sequence: CASSYSGWEEQYF. CDR3 coding DNA: TGTGCCAGCAGTTACTCGGGCTGGGAGGAGCAGTACTTC.

In this sample, this clonotype turned up once. The chain links TRBV20-1 to TRBJ2-7; no firm D call. The CDR3 extends over 10 amino acids. Germline V gene data show CDR1 as DFQATT and CDR2 as SNEGSKA (reference sequence). Trimming stripped 3 bases from V and 4 bases from J, with 4 bases between. CDR3: CSARVYEQYF. As DNA, the CDR3 is TGCAGTGCTAGGGTTTACGAGCAGTACTTC.

Ten or more counts support this clonotype. The chain has TRBV6-1 and TRBJ2-3; D is undetermined. From germline, CDR1 is MNHNS and CDR2 SASEGT. The CDR3 is 15 amino acids. The ends were cut back, 2 bases at V and 2 bases at J, with 11 bases in the middle. The CDR3 is CASSERPGYTDTQYF. For the CDR3, the DNA is TGTGCCAGCAGTGAAAGGCCCGGTTACACAGATACGCAGTATTTT.

The chain uses TRBV2 and TRBJ2-7; D is uncertain. The CDR3 sequence is 11 residues long. Trimming stripped 0 bases from V and 9 bases from J, with 6 bases between. Germline loops: CDR1 SNHLY, CDR2 FYNNEI. The CDR3 nucleotides are TGTGCCAGCAGTGAAGCCTTCGCGCAGTACTTC. It is translated as CASSEAFAQYF.

This chain links TRBV10-3 with TRBJ2-2, with D hard to call. The CDR3 runs 12 residues. The ends were cut back, 0 bases at V and 7 bases at J, with 3 bases in the middle. Looked up from germline, CDR1 is ENHRY and CDR2 is SYGVKD. CDR3: CAISESSGELFF. The CDR3, as DNA: TGTGCCATCAGTGAGTCTAGCGGGGAGCTGTTTTTT.

This clonotype came up a few times. As DNA, the CDR3 is TGCGCCAGCAGTGAGAACGCGGGGCTCCCCTACAATGAGCAGTTCTTC. This translates into CASSENAGLPYNEQFF. This rearrangement joins TRBV10-2 to TRBJ2-1; D perhaps matches TRBD2 (6 bases). This CDR3 spans 16 amino acids. The V end was cut by 2 bases, the J end by 2 bases, with 13 bases between. Germline CDR1 reads WSHSY; CDR2 reads SAAADI.

In its sample, this clonotype was seen many times. The gene calls are TRBV20-1 and TRBJ1-5; D remains unclear. Per the germline V gene, CDR1 is DFQATT and CDR2 is SNEGSKA (reference sequence). V was trimmed by 0 bases and J by 11 bases, leaving 29 bases between them. The CDR3 runs to 18 residues. DNA of the CDR3: TGCAGTGCTAGAGACGGAAACCACGGGCCAGCCTCCGGCGCGTCCCAGCATTTT. Translated, it gives CSARDGNHGPASGASQHF.

This clonotype was detected ten times or more. The genes are TRBV20-1 and TRBJ1-5; 9 positions match TRBD1. The CDR3 length is 15 residues. The V and J ends lost 6 bases and 2 bases, in that order; junction bases with no gene match: 8. Germline V gene sequence: CDR1 DFQATT, CDR2 SNEGSKA (reference sequence). The CDR3 coding sequence is TGCAGTGCGCCATACAGGGGGCCGGGCAATCAGCCCCAGCATTTT. Protein: CSAPYRGPGNQPQHF.

In regard to this clonotype: Because the CDR3 is missing its conserved closing phenylalanine or tryptophan, this is likely a read error. The gene calls are TRBV10-3 and TRBJ2-5, with no clear D. This CDR3 spans 15 amino acids. Per the germline V gene, CDR1 is ENHRY and CDR2 is SYGVKD. Trimming removed 6 bases at V and 0 bases at J, with 14 bases between. The CDR3: CAIRMDGRNQETQYL. The CDR3 coding sequence is TGTGCCATCAGGATGGACGGGCGGAACCAAGAGACCCAGTACCTC.

This clonotype was observed once. At one end the junction does not follow the germline gene, possibly because of a read error. V gene TRBV11-2 combines with J gene TRBJ2-5, with D perhaps matching TRBD2 (6 bases). CDR3 size: 16 residues. Germline assignment: CDR1 SGHAT and CDR2 FQNNGV. The CDR3: CASSLASEGIQEAQYF. CDR3 in DNA: TGTGCCAGCAGCTTAGCTAGCGAGGGGATCCAAGAGGCCCAGTACTTC.

This clonotype has only one observation. This rearrangement joins TRBV19 to TRBJ2-3; the match to TRBD2 covers 9 bases. Germline values: CDR1 LNHDA, CDR2 SQIVND (reference sequence). This CDR3 spans 15 amino acids. V trimming: 3 bases; J trimming: 5 bases; junction bases outside the gene matches: 6. DNA for the CDR3: TGTGCCAGTAGTATCGGAGGTAGCGGGGGAGATACGCAGTATTTT. Amino acids: CASSIGGSGGDTQYF.

Comments on this clonotype: A much bigger clone sits one base away, suggesting this may be a read error. This chain links TRBV6-4 with TRBJ2-3; D remains ambiguous. Gene TRBJ1-5 matches the end of the DNA better, so the J call may be wrong. The CDR3 consists of 16 residues. CDR1 is MRHNA and CDR2 is SNTAGT in the germline V gene. CDR3 region: CASSRSWAGVLDTQHF. For the CDR3, the DNA is TGTGCCAGCAGTCGCTCGTGGGCAGGAGTGCTGGATACGCAGCATTTT.